This T cell receptor (beta chain) is from a study of T cell changes during pregnancy in multiple sclerosis. V shed 3 bases and J 9 bases; nucleotides not matched to a gene: 6. In germline, CDR1 is SGDLS, CDR2 YYNGEE. The CDR3 is 15 residues long. Method: immunoSEQ multiplex PCR; TCRdb's copy keeps in-frame clones and lacks some. This table holds 70,000 to 90,000 clones, about 93% found once. The sequenced sample was peripheral blood, obtained in the second trimester of pregnancy. The source of this sequence is a female donor in good health, enrolled as a control in a pregnancy study. The V call is TRBV9, the J call TRBJ2-1, with 13 bases matching TRBD2. CDR3 loop: CASSATSGGAGEQFF. CDR3 in DNA: TGTGCCAGCAGCGCCACTAGCGGGGGGGCGGGTGAGCAGTTCTTC.